The T cell receptor (beta chain) under discussion was sequenced for a study of blood T cell repertoires in COVID-19. Only in-frame clones appear in the TCRdb table, and some are missing; sequencing was by immunoSEQ multiplex PCR. Here the sample spans roughly 400,000 clones, about 88% being singletons. Between the trimmed V and J ends, which lost 5 bases and 4 bases, there was a span of 9 bases. The germline gives CDR1 LNHDA, CDR2 SQIVND (reference sequence). This CDR3 has 13 amino acids. The sequencing input was PBMCs or T cells enriched from blood (not recorded which). V and J are TRBV19 and TRBJ2-1; D may be TRBD2 (7 bases). The receptor was derived from a woman between 18 and 29 years old who had been exposed to COVID-19. CDR3 sequence reads: CASSGGAYNEQFF. DNA of the CDR3: TGTGCCAGTAGTGGGGGGGCTTACAATGAGCAGTTCTTC.